These 11 T cell receptor beta chains were sequenced from one sample in a study of blood T cell repertoires in COVID-19. The repertoire was sequenced with immunoSEQ multiplex PCR; TCRdb's copy has only in-frame clones and lacks some. The sample includes roughly 190,000 clones, roughly 89% of them seen just once. The source material was PBMCs or T cells enriched from blood (not recorded which). All receptors derive from a woman in her thirties who had been exposed to COVID-19.

The chain links TRBV25-1 to TRBJ1-2; D gene ambiguous. Germline V gene lookup returns CDR1 MGHDK and CDR2 SYGVNS. The CDR3 sequence is 12 residues long. Trimming removed 7 bases from V and 5 bases from J, with 11 bases in between. The CDR3 sequence is CASTQTGYGYTF. The CDR3 DNA reads as TGTGCCAGCACTCAGACGGGGTATGGCTACACCTTC.

This clone has a single count. A junction end diverges from the germline sequence, so it may reflect a read error. This chain connects TRBV7-9 to TRBJ2-7, with no clear D. Germline assignment: CDR1 SEHNR and CDR2 FQNEAQ (reference sequence). The CDR3 has 12 residues. DNA for the CDR3: TGTGCCAGCAGCTTAGCCCTTCTCGAGCGGTACTTC. Protein sequence: CASSLALLERYF.

This clone came up once. V and J are TRBV27 and TRBJ2-1; 8 bases map to TRBD1. Germline V gene sequence: CDR1 MNHEY, CDR2 SMNVEV (reference sequence). After removal of 6 bases from V and 7 bases from J, the junction contained 5 bases not matched to a gene. This CDR3 is built from 13 residues. The chain's CDR3 is CASSQGAGNEQFF. The CDR3 coding sequence is TGTGCCAGCAGCCAGGGGGCGGGGAATGAGCAGTTCTTC.

The V gene is TRBV5-4, the J gene TRBJ1-2; TRBD1 matches 7 bases. This CDR3 has 16 residues. CDR1 and CDR2 from the germline V gene are SGHNT and YYREEE (reference sequence). Unmatched junction bases numbered 7, after V lost 0 bases and J lost 2 bases. CDR3 DNA: TGTGCCAGCAGCTTGGGGGGGACAGAGATAAACTATGGCTACACCTTC. Its protein is CASSLGGTEINYGYTF.

This clone occurred once. The V gene is TRBV14, the J gene TRBJ2-1; D not certain. V shed 1 base and J shed 0 bases, with 7 bases lying between them. The V gene's germline CDR1 is SGHDN and CDR2 FVKESK. The CDR3 length is 15 residues. CDR3 region: CASSQVASSYNEQFF. The CDR3 region has the DNA TGTGCCAGCAGCCAAGTTGCGAGCTCCTACAATGAGCAGTTCTTC.

The count of this clone is one. The chain is built from TRBV6-2 or TRBV6-3 and TRBJ2-7, with 7 bases that match TRBD1. Looked up from germline, CDR1 is MNHEY and CDR2 is SVGEGT. J gave up 5 bases and V 5 bases, and 9 bases lay outside the gene matches. The length of the CDR3 is 14 residues. The CDR3 protein is CASSQTGNIHEQYF. CDR3 coding DNA: TGTGCCAGCAGTCAGACAGGGAATATCCACGAGCAGTACTTC.

This clone was seen a few times. The J gene is TRBJ1-1, the V gene TRBV30; the D is unclear. The V gene's germline CDR1 is GTSNPN and CDR2 SVGIG (reference sequence). This CDR3 region has 13 residues. Trimming took off 4 bases at V and 4 bases at J, with 13 bases between the two ends. DNA for the CDR3: TGTGCCTGGACATTAGGCGGGAGCACTGAAGCTTTCTTT. Encoded protein: CAWTLGGSTEAFF. Using reference TRBV30 and TRBJ1-1 for the parts outside the CDR3, the full variable domain is SQTIHQWPATLVQPVGSPLSLECTVEGTSNPNLYWYRQAAGRGLQLLFYSVGIGQISSEVPQNLSASRPQDRQFILSSKKLLLSDSGFYLCAWTLGGSTEAFFGQGTRLTVV.

Only a few counts were recorded for this clone. The chain has TRBV7-9 and TRBJ1-3; TRBD1 agrees at 7 bases. The CDR3 is 17 residues long. The junction had 10 bases not matched to a gene; V was cut back by 5 bases and J by 0 bases. Germline V lookup: CDR1 SEHNR, CDR2 FQNEAQ (reference sequence). CDR3 amino acids: CASSPNRDRYSGNTIYF. The CDR3 DNA follows: TGTGCCAGCAGCCCGAACCGGGACAGATACTCTGGAAACACCATATATTTT.

This chain links TRBV5-4 with TRBJ1-1; D remains ambiguous. V shed 2 bases and J shed 5 bases, with 7 bases lying between them. The CDR3 is 12 residues long. Germline V gene lookup returns CDR1 SGHNT and CDR2 YYREEE (reference sequence). CDR3 sequence (DNA): TGTGCCAGCAGCTTTGAGGGAACTGAAGCTTTCTTT. Amino acids: CASSFEGTEAFF.

This sequence joins TRBV28 and TRBJ2-3, with D maybe TRBD1 (6 bases). Germline V gene lookup returns CDR1 MDHEN and CDR2 SYDVKM. The CDR3 has 15 amino acids. V lost 3 bases and J lost 0, with 10 bases in between. CDR3 loop: CASSLTGPSTDTQYF. CDR3 nucleotide sequence: TGTGCCAGCAGTTTGACAGGACCCAGCACAGATACGCAGTATTTT.

The CDR3, as DNA: TGTGCCAGCAGCTTGGTGGTCAGCACCGGGGAGCTGTTTTTT. Its protein product is CASSLVVSTGELFF. The V gene is TRBV5-5, the J gene TRBJ2-2, with D unresolved. CDR3 length equals 14 residues. V lost 0 bases and J 4 bases, leaving 7 bases between the germline ends. Per the germline V gene, CDR1 is SGHKS and CDR2 is YYEKEE (reference sequence).